What follows are 15 T cell receptor beta chains derived from one specimen sequenced in a study of identical twins. Each CDR3 protein gets one entry after TCRdb re-called the 5' RACE reads with MiXCR. The sample yields about 520,000 distinct CDR3 sequences, roughly 21% seen once. These records were also assigned to another study, of T cells expressing NK-cell markers.

Sequenced sample: CD4+ T cells sorted from blood. Every receptor here comes from a woman aged 18 to 35 in good health.

This clonotype came up a few times. V gene TRBV10-3 combines with J gene TRBJ1-6; D not certain. With 2 bases removed from V and 8 bases from J, the gap between germline ends came to 10 bases. The length of the CDR3 is 14 residues. CDR1 and CDR2 (germline): ENHRY, SYGVKD. The CDR3 loop reads CAISETKGDSPLHF. CDR3 bases: TGTGCCATCAGTGAGACAAAGGGAGATTCACCCCTCCACTTT.

This clonotype was seen more than once but under ten times. This rearrangement joins TRBV3-1 to TRBJ1-5, with unresolved D. The CDR3 has 15 amino acids. CDR1 is LGHDT, CDR2 YNNKEL, per germline (reference sequence). The V end was cut by 0 bases, the J end by 8 bases, with 14 bases between. Here the CDR3 DNA reads TGTGCCAGCAGCCAAGATATGACGCGGTCGAAGCCCCAGCATTTT. Translated, it gives CASSQDMTRSKPQHF.

The chain has TRBV20-1 and TRBJ1-5, with 12 bases aligning to TRBD1. The CDR3 loop spans 15 amino acids. The germline gives CDR1 DFQATT, CDR2 SNEGSKA (reference sequence). V shed 0 bases, J shed 7 bases, and the junction held 4 bases outside the gene matches. The CDR3 is CSARDGTGGGQPQHF. The CDR3 nucleotides read TGCAGTGCTAGAGATGGGACAGGGGGCGGACAGCCCCAGCATTTT.

This chain uses TRBV5-1 with TRBJ2-5; 11 bases line up with TRBD2. After removal of 4 bases from V and 0 bases from J, the junction contained 5 bases not matched to a gene. The length of the CDR3 is 16 residues. Germline V CDR1 and CDR2: SGHRS, YFSETQ. The CDR3 region has the DNA TGCGCCAGCAGCCCCCGACTAGCGGGGAACCAAGAGACCCAGTACTTC. Amino acids: CASSPRLAGNQETQYF.

V gene TRBV7-3 combines with J gene TRBJ1-2; D unclear. CDR3 length equals 12 residues. CDR1 is SGHTA, CDR2 FQGTGA, per germline. V lost 5 bases, J lost 1 base, and 5 bases lay in between. The CDR3 spells CASSPRNYGYTF. In nucleotides, the CDR3 is TGTGCCAGCAGCCCTCGTAACTATGGCTACACCTTC.

V and J are TRBV7-6 and TRBJ2-5; no clear D gene. With 6 bases removed from V and 6 bases from J, the gap between germline ends came to 14 bases. The CDR3 has 13 residues. The germline V gene has CDR1 SGHVS and CDR2 FNYEAQ. This CDR3 reads CASRLPGQKTQYF. The CDR3 DNA follows: TGTGCCAGCAGACTCCCCGGTCAAAAGACCCAGTACTTC.

This clonotype has just a few counts. The rearrangement joins TRBV6-6 to TRBJ2-1, with TRBD2 as a possible D gene (6 bases). CDR3 length equals 12 residues. V lost 8 bases and J 9 bases, leaving 14 bases between the germline ends. The germline gives CDR1 MNHNY, CDR2 SVGAGI (reference sequence). The CDR3 reads CASFNRGGEQFF. CDR3 in DNA: TGTGCCAGCTTTAACCGGGGAGGTGAGCAGTTCTTC.

As DNA, the CDR3 is TGCAGTATAATCGGGACGGCTTACAATGAGCAGTTCTTC. Protein sequence: CSIIGTAYNEQFF. This chain connects TRBV29-1 to TRBJ2-1; either TRBD1 or TRBD2 may fit D (5 bases each). The CDR3 consists of 13 residues. Germline CDR1 and CDR2: SQVTM and ANQGSEA.

The chain couples TRBV10-1 to TRBJ2-7, with D perhaps matching TRBD2 (6 bases). V dropped 5 bases and J dropped 4 bases, with 15 bases sitting between them. The germline CDR1 and CDR2 sequences are WNHNN and SYGVQD (reference sequence). The CDR3 consists of 14 residues. CDR3 protein: CASSTSSDLYEQYF. In DNA, the CDR3 is TGCGCCAGCAGTACTAGCTCGGACTTGTACGAGCAGTACTTC.

The chain links TRBV7-2 to TRBJ2-5, with a possible D match to TRBD2 (6 bases). CDR1 is SGHTA, CDR2 FQGNSA, per germline. The CDR3 is made up of 13 amino acids. The V and J ends lost 4 bases and 3 bases respectively, with 9 bases between them. The CDR3 DNA is TGTGCCAGCAGCTCTTGGGGGGAAGAGACCCAGTACTTC. This encodes CASSSWGEETQYF.

The chain has TRBV30 and TRBJ2-3; perhaps TRBD2 as D (6 bases). V was shortened by 2 bases and J by 1 base, with 10 bases between the two germline ends. CDR3 length: 14 amino acids. Germline lookup yields CDR1 GTSNPN and CDR2 SVGIG (reference sequence). The CDR3 DNA sequence: TGTGCCTGGAGTCCTTCGGGGGGCACAGATACGCAGTATTTT. It codes for CAWSPSGGTDTQYF.

This sequence joins TRBV25-1 and TRBJ1-1; unclear D gene. V gave up 3 bases and J gave up 1 base, with 9 bases separating them. Germline V lookup: CDR1 MGHDK, CDR2 SYGVNS. The CDR3 spans 14 residues. This CDR3 is CASSDTAPNTEAFF. CDR3 DNA sequence: TGTGCCAGCAGTGACACGGCCCCGAACACTGAAGCTTTCTTT. Complete variable domain (other parts from reference TRBV25-1 and TRBJ1-1): EADIYQTPRYLVIGTGKKITLECSQTMGHDKMYWYQQDPGMELHLIHYSYGVNSTEKGDLSSESTVSRIRTEHFPLTLESARPSHTSQYLCASSDTAPNTEAFFGQGTRLTVV.

This clonotype showed up just a few times. J is TRBJ1-5 and V is TRBV10-3; 8 bases align to TRBD1. CDR3 length: 15 amino acids. Germline CDR1 ENHRY, CDR2 SYGVKD. V shed 3 bases, J shed 2 bases, and the junction held 3 bases outside the gene matches. The CDR3 nucleotides read TGTGCCATCAGTGACTCGACAGGGGGCAATCAGCCCCAGCATTTT. It specifies CAISDSTGGNQPQHF.

This chain links TRBV6-1 with TRBJ2-3; the match to TRBD1 covers 7 bases. The CDR3 has 14 residues. From germline, CDR1 is MNHNS and CDR2 SASEGT. J gave up 11 bases and V 10 bases, and 18 bases lay outside the gene matches. As DNA, the CDR3 is TGTGCCACCTGGACAGGAGGTTCGGGGAAAAAGCAGTATTTT. As protein: CATWTGGSGKKQYF.

The J gene is TRBJ2-2, the V gene TRBV20-1; D possibly corresponds to TRBD2 (6 bases). V was shortened by 6 bases and J by 0 bases, with 11 bases between the two germline ends. Germline CDR1 and CDR2: DFQATT and SNEGSKA (reference sequence). The CDR3 totals 14 residues. In DNA form, the CDR3 reads TGCAGTGCCCGGGGGAGTTCGAACACCGGGGAGCTGTTTTTT. This sequence encodes CSARGSSNTGELFF.